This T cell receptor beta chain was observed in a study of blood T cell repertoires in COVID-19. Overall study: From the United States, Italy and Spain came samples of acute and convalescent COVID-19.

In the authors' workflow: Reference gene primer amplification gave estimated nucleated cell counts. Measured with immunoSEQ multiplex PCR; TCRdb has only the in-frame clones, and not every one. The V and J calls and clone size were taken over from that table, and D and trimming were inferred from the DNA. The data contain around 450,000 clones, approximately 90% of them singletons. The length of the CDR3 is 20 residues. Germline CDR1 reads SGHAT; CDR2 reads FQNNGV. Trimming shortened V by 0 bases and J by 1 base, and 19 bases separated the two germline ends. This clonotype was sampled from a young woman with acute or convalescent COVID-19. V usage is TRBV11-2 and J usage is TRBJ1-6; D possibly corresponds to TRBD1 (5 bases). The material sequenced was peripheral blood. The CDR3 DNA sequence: TGTGCCAGCAGCTTAGAAGGCAAACGGGGGGGATATTCCTATAATTCACCCCTCCACTTT. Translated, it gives CASSLEGKRGGYSYNSPLHF.